These 24 T cell receptor beta chains were sequenced from one sample in a study of Ad26.COV2.S vaccination and SARS-CoV-2 variants. Treatment given: roughly 18 received Ad26.COV2.S at low or high dose, single or two shots; about 5 received placebo; per-sample allocation not given. Sampling happened 63 days after the first vaccine or placebo injection. TCRdb's table, derived via immunoSEQ multiplex PCR, lists solely in-frame clones and lacks some. Of about 350,000 clones listed, around 89% are singletons. This specimen was peripheral blood, taken in a trial of Ad26.COV2.S vaccine versus placebo. These receptors all stem from a person between 18 and 65 years old who received the Ad26.COV2.S COVID-19 vaccine or a placebo.

V and J are TRBV5-4 and TRBJ1-1; D unresolved. Per the germline V gene, CDR1 is SGHNT and CDR2 is YYREEE (reference sequence). Trimming took off 5 bases at V and 1 base at J, with 9 bases between the two ends. The CDR3 runs 13 residues. The CDR3 nucleotides are TGTGCCAGCAGTCACAGTGGGAACACTGAAGCTTTCTTT. This sequence encodes CASSHSGNTEAFF. The full variable domain, completed using reference TRBV5-4 and TRBJ1-1, is ETGVTQSPTHLIKTRGQQVTLRCSSQSGHNTVSWYQQALGQGPQFIFQYYREEENGRGNFPPRFSGLQFPNYSSELNVNALELDDSALYLCASSHSGNTEAFFGQGTRLTVV.

The chain joins TRBV5-1 to TRBJ2-2, with TRBD2 matching 13 bases. This CDR3 spans 17 amino acids. Germline V CDR1 and CDR2: SGHRS, YFSETQ. With 1 base clipped from V and 6 bases from J, the junction kept 6 bases outside the gene matches. Here the CDR3 DNA reads TGCGCCAGCAGCTTGACTAGCGGGAGGGCCGATGCCGGGGAGCTGTTTTTT. Protein: CASSLTSGRADAGELFF.

In nucleotides, the CDR3 is TGTGCCAGTAGTAGGCCTGGGGGGGGAAATCAGCCCCAGCATTTT. It is translated as CASSRPGGGNQPQHF. The rearrangement uses TRBV19 and TRBJ1-5, with a weak D call TRBD1 (5 bases). V lost 4 bases, J lost 4 bases, and 14 bases lay in between. This CDR3 is 15 amino acids long. CDR1 and CDR2 (germline): LNHDA, SQIVND (reference sequence).

This clone was found once. The rearrangement links TRBV28 to TRBJ2-1; 10 positions match TRBD2. Unmatched junction bases numbered 3, after V lost 5 bases and J lost 5 bases. The CDR3 length is 14 residues. From germline, CDR1 is MDHEN and CDR2 SYDVKM. The CDR3 is CASSSGLADNEQFF. The DNA of the CDR3 is TGTGCCAGCAGTAGCGGACTAGCGGACAATGAGCAGTTCTTC.

A few counts support this clone. The CDR3: CASSSRMNEKLFF. CDR3 nucleotides: TGTGCCAGCAGCTCCCGGATGAATGAAAAACTGTTTTTT. V is TRBV7-6 and J is TRBJ1-4; the D is unclear. The CDR3 loop spans 13 amino acids. The V end lost 4 bases, the J end lost 5 bases, and 8 bases lay between the germline ends. Germline assignment: CDR1 SGHVS and CDR2 FNYEAQ.

V and J are TRBV5-6 and TRBJ1-2, with 7 bases identical to TRBD1. The germline gives CDR1 SGHDT, CDR2 YYEEEE. The CDR3 runs 15 residues. Losses at the gene ends were 1 base for V and 2 bases for J; bases not matched to a gene: 5. The CDR3 DNA sequence: TGTGCCAGCAGCTTGATAGGACAGGACAACTATGGCTACACCTTC. Translation: CASSLIGQDNYGYTF.

V usage is TRBV7-8 and J usage is TRBJ2-5, with 10 bases matching TRBD2. V shed 1 base, J shed 3 bases, and the junction held 11 bases outside the gene matches. Germline loops: CDR1 SGHVS, CDR2 FQNEAQ. CDR3 length: 18 residues. The CDR3 DNA is TGTGCCAGCAGCTTAGTAGGGGGACTAGCGCCAGAAGAAGAGACCCAGTACTTC. Translation: CASSLVGGLAPEEETQYF.

This clone came up a few times. This rearrangement joins TRBV6-6 to TRBJ1-1; no firm D call. The CDR3 covers 12 residues. Trimming shortened V by 2 bases and J by 2 bases, and 3 bases separated the two germline ends. Germline loops: CDR1 MNHNY, CDR2 SVGAGI (reference sequence). CDR3 in DNA: TGTGCCAGCAGTTACCTAAACACTGAAGCTTTCTTT. Protein sequence: CASSYLNTEAFF.

V usage is TRBV5-5 and J usage is TRBJ2-5, with D possibly matching TRBD1 (5 bases). CDR1 SGHKS and CDR2 YYEKEE come from the germline V gene (reference sequence). Trimming took off 3 bases at V and 1 base at J, with 10 bases between the two ends. This CDR3 spans 14 amino acids. CDR3 region: CASSSRQPQETQYF. CDR3 nucleotide sequence: TGTGCCAGCAGCTCTAGACAGCCCCAAGAGACCCAGTACTTC. The full variable domain, its missing parts supplied by reference TRBV5-5 and TRBJ2-5, is DAGVTQSPTHLIKTRGQQVTLRCSPISGHKSVSWYQQVLGQGPQFIFQYYEKEERGRGNFPDRFSARQFPNYSSELNVNALLLGDSALYLCASSSRQPQETQYFGPGTRLLVL.

The chain is built from TRBV18 and TRBJ2-1; TRBD2 matches at 7 bases. Germline V gene lookup returns CDR1 KGHSH and CDR2 LQKENI. Trimming cost V 0 bases and J 3 bases; bases outside gene matches: 8. CDR3 length: 17 residues. The CDR3 sequence is CASSPPRGAGNYNEQFF. CDR3 coding DNA: TGTGCCAGCTCACCACCTCGGGGAGCGGGAAACTACAATGAGCAGTTCTTC. Drawing the rest from reference TRBV18 and TRBJ2-1, the complete variable domain is NAGVMQNPRHLVRRRGQEARLRCSPMKGHSHVYWYRQLPEEGLKFMVYLQKENIIDESGMPKERFSAEFPKEGPSILRIQQVVRGDSAAYFCASSPPRGAGNYNEQFFGPGTRLTVL.

The CDR3 DNA reads as TGTGCCAGCAGTACAGGGGACCCCTCCTCTGGAAACACCATATATTTT. As protein: CASSTGDPSSGNTIYF. The rearrangement uses TRBV28 and TRBJ1-3, with TRBD1 matching over 7 bases. Germline values: CDR1 MDHEN, CDR2 SYDVKM. The length of the CDR3 is 16 residues. Trimming removed 5 bases from V and 0 bases from J; junction bases left unmatched: 7.

The chain is built from TRBV28 and TRBJ2-5; D call uncertain. From germline, CDR1 is MDHEN and CDR2 SYDVKM. V gave up 6 bases and J gave up 2 bases, with 13 bases separating them. This CDR3 contains 14 residues. The DNA for the CDR3 is TGTGCCAGCAGCCTTAGTTGGACGCAAGAGACCCAGTACTTC. It translates to CASSLSWTQETQYF.

The chain links TRBV10-3 to TRBJ2-7, with 7 bases fitting TRBD2. Germline V gene data show CDR1 as ENHRY and CDR2 as SYGVKD. The CDR3 sequence is 13 residues long. Trimming cost V 3 bases and J 4 bases; bases outside gene matches: 3. CDR3 coding DNA: TGTGCCATCAGTGACACTAGCGAGTACGAGCAGTACTTC. It specifies CAISDTSEYEQYF.

The chain couples TRBV3-1 (or the pseudogene TRBV3-2) to TRBJ2-5, with 12 bases aligning to TRBD1. Germline assignment: CDR1 LGHDT and CDR2 YNNKEL (reference sequence). V shed 4 bases and J 4 bases; nucleotides not matched to a gene: 7. The CDR3 is made up of 16 amino acids. CDR3: CASSRRGQGALETQYF. CDR3 in DNA: TGTGCCAGCAGCCGACGGGGACAGGGGGCCTTAGAGACCCAGTACTTC.

Only a few counts were recorded for this clone. The chain has TRBV6-1 and TRBJ1-6; possibly TRBD1 for D (6 bases). This CDR3 has 18 residues. Trimming left V 4 bases short and J 5 bases short, with 21 bases between. Per the germline V gene, CDR1 is MNHNS and CDR2 is SASEGT. The CDR3 nucleotides are TGTGCCAGCAGTGCATCCGGGGGGGCAGGGGCGGATAATTCACCCCTCCACTTT. Its translation: CASSASGGAGADNSPLHF.

The CDR3 loop reads CASSEGQGREQYF. The CDR3 nucleotides are TGTGCCAGCAGTGAGGGACAGGGCCGCGAGCAGTACTTC. The chain is built from TRBV27 and TRBJ2-7; 9 nucleotides match TRBD1. The germline gives CDR1 MNHEY, CDR2 SMNVEV (reference sequence). V trimming: 5 bases; J trimming: 6 bases; junction bases outside the gene matches: 5. CDR3 length: 13 amino acids.

The chain uses TRBV10-1 and TRBJ2-7; TRBD2 agrees at 10 bases. Germline trimming cut 0 bases from V and 4 bases from J; bases unmatched to any gene: 15. The CDR3 spans 19 residues. Germline loops: CDR1 WNHNN, CDR2 SYGVQD (reference sequence). This CDR3 is CASSESNLAGETAAYEQYF. DNA for the CDR3: TGCGCCAGCAGTGAGTCTAACCTAGCGGGAGAAACGGCGGCTTACGAGCAGTACTTC.

The chain joins TRBV2 to TRBJ2-3, with D hard to call. The germline gives CDR1 SNHLY, CDR2 FYNNEI. V lost 4 bases and J 3 bases, leaving 11 bases between the germline ends. The CDR3 is 14 residues long. CDR3 nucleotides: TGTGCCAGCAGTGCAGATAGGGTGACAGATACGCAGTATTTT. This gives the protein CASSADRVTDTQYF.

The count of this clone is one. The chain has TRBV21-1 and TRBJ2-7; TRBD1, the table's D call, lacks a check against the DNA. TRBV21-1 is a pseudogene segment. This CDR3 has 13 amino acids. The CDR3 sequence: CASSQGRDYEQYF. CDR3 in DNA: TGTGCCAGCAGCCAGGGCAGGGACTACGAGCAGTACTTC.

CDR3: CASSDRGPREQYF. The CDR3, as DNA: TGTGCCAGCAGTGATAGGGGACCTAGGGAGCAGTACTTC. The J gene is TRBJ2-7, the V gene TRBV2; D might be TRBD1 or TRBD2, each matching 5 bases. The CDR3 runs to 13 residues. The V gene's germline CDR1 is SNHLY and CDR2 FYNNEI. V lost 3 bases, J lost 7 bases, and 13 bases lay in between.

The rearrangement links TRBV6-5 to TRBJ1-2, with TRBD1 identical over 9 bases. The CDR3 spans 15 residues. J lost 5 bases, V lost 8 bases, and 12 bases had no gene match. Germline V CDR1 and CDR2: MNHEY, SVGAGI. The CDR3 nucleotides are TGTGCCAGCTCCCTCTCCGGGACAGGGACTTATGGCTACACCTTC. Protein: CASSLSGTGTYGYTF.

The chain is built from TRBV7-9 and TRBJ1-1; D may be TRBD1 (5 bases). V lost 0 bases and J lost 12, with 20 bases in between. The CDR3 is made up of 15 amino acids. Germline assignment: CDR1 SEHNR and CDR2 FQNEAQ (reference sequence). CDR3 sequence reads: CASSLARAGTPGTFF. As DNA, the CDR3 is TGTGCCAGCAGCTTAGCTCGAGCCGGGACCCCAGGAACTTTCTTT.

The chain employs TRBV7-2 and TRBJ2-2; no clear D gene. Germline assignment: CDR1 SGHTA and CDR2 FQGNSA. This CDR3 comprises 14 residues. The ends were cut back, 2 bases at V and 4 bases at J, with 8 bases in the middle. CDR3 region: CASSLSFSTGELFF. In DNA form, the CDR3 reads TGTGCCAGCAGCTTATCGTTCAGCACCGGGGAGCTGTTTTTT.

The V and J genes are TRBV6-6 and TRBJ2-3; TRBD1 matches 11 bases. There are 15 residues in the CDR3. Germline lookup yields CDR1 MNHNY and CDR2 SVGAGI (reference sequence). The J segment lost 4 bases and the V segment lost 6 bases, leaving 6 bases of the junction unmatched. CDR3 residues: CASRHPGQGADTQYF. The CDR3 DNA reads TGTGCCAGCAGACACCCGGGACAGGGGGCAGATACGCAGTATTTT.